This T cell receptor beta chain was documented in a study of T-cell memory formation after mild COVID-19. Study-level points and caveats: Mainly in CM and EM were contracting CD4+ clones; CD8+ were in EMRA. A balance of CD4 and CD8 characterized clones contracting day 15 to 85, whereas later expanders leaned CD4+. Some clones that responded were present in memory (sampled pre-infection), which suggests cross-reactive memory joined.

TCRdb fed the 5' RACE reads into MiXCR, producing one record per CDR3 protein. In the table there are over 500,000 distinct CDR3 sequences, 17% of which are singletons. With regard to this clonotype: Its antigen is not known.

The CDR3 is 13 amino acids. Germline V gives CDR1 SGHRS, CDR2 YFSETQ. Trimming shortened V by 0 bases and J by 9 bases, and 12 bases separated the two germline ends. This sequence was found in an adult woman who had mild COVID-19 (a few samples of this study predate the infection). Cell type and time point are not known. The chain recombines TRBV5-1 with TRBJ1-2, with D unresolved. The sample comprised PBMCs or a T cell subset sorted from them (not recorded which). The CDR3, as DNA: TGCGCCAGCAGCTTGGTGGTAGGGAATCGCTACACCTTC. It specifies CASSLVVGNRYTF.